Reported below is one T cell receptor (beta chain). Antigen: not known. The sample belongs to a study of CD8+CD57+ T cells in acquired aplastic anemia. Study summary: CD4+ and CD8+ cells, once sorted, gave DNA averaging 3.2 ug. Some 9.9 million reads, on average, were obtained for CD4+ cells from healthy donors.

It was genomic DNA that served as the template for profiling TCR beta VDJ and CDR3. Via MiXCR, TCRdb re-called the reads, giving one row per CDR3 protein. The repertoire has about 81,000 distinct CDR3 sequences, about half of them found once; the top ten carry 66%. Study findings and constraints: In common between the patients and the controls were approximately 28 CD8+ CDR3 sequences.

Sequencing used sorted CD4+, CD8+, or CD8+CD57+ T cells (not recorded which) from PBMCs. The receptor's source is a human donor in good health, serving as a control.

The CDR3 region has the DNA TGTGCCAGCAGCTGGACTAGCGGCGGGGATGAGCAGTTCTTC. Its protein is CASSWTSGGDEQFF. The chain uses TRBV7-3 and TRBJ2-1; 10 nucleotides line up with TRBD2. The CDR3 extends over 14 amino acids. Germline V gives CDR1 SGHTA, CDR2 FQGTGA. Losses at the gene ends were 4 bases for V and 8 bases for J; bases not matched to a gene: 5. The full variable domain, rest sourced from reference TRBV7-3 and TRBJ2-1, is GAGVSQTPSNKVTEKGKYVELRCDPISGHTALYWYRQSLGQGPEFLIYFQGTGAADDSGLPNDRFFAVRPEGSVSTLKIQRTERGDSAVYLCASSWTSGGDEQFFGPGTRLTVL.